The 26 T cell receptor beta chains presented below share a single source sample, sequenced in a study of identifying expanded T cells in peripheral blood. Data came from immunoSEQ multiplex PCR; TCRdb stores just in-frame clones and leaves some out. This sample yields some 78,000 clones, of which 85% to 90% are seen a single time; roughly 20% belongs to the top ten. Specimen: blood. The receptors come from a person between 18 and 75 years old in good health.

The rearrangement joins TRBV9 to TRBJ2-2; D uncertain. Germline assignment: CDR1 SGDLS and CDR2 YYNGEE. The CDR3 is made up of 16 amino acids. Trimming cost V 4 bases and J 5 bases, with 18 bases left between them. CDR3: CASSSRYSQQTGELFF. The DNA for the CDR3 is TGTGCCAGCAGCTCTCGCTATTCCCAACAAACCGGGGAGCTGTTTTTT.

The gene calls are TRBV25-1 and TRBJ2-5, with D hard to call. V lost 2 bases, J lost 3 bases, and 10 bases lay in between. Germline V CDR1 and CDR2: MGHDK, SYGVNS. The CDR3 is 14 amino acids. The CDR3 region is CASSEHSLKETQYF. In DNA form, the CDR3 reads TGTGCCAGCAGTGAACACAGTTTGAAAGAGACCCAGTACTTC.

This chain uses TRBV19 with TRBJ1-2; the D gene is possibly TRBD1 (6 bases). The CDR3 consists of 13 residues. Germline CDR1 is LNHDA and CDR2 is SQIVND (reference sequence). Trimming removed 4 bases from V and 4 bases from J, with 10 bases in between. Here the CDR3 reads CASSNRDAYGYTF. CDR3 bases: TGTGCCAGTAGTAACAGGGATGCCTATGGCTACACCTTC.

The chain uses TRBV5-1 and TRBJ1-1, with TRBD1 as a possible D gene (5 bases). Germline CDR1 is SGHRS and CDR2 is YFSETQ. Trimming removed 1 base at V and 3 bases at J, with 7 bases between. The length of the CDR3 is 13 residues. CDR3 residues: CASSLMGDTEAFF. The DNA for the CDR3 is TGCGCCAGCAGCTTGATGGGGGACACTGAAGCTTTCTTT.

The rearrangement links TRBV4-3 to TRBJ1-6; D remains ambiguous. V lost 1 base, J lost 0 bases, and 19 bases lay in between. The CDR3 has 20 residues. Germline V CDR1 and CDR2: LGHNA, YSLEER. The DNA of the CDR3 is TGCGCCAGCAGCCAAGCGCTTCTAACTCGGTGGAGCTCCTATAATTCACCCCTCCACTTT. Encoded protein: CASSQALLTRWSSYNSPLHF.

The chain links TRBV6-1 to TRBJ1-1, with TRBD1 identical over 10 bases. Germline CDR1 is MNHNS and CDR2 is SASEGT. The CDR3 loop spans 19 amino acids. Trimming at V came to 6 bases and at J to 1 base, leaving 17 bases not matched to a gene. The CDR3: CASSEKGTGELLANTEAFF. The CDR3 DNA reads TGTGCCAGCAGCGAAAAAGGGACAGGGGAATTGCTGGCGAACACTGAAGCTTTCTTT.

CDR3 region: CATARDRGALAEKLFF. The CDR3 DNA follows: TGTGCCACCGCCCGGGACAGGGGCGCGTTGGCTGAAAAACTGTTTTTT. This chain links TRBV15 with TRBJ1-4; TRBD1 matches 10 bases. Trimming cost V 8 bases and J 7 bases; bases outside gene matches: 13. The CDR3 is 16 residues long. The germline V gene encodes CDR1 LNHNV and CDR2 YYDKDF (reference sequence).

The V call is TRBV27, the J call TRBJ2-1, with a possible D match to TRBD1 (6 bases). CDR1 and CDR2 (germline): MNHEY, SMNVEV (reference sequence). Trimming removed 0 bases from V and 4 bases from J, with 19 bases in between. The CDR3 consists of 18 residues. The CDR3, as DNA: TGTGCCAGCAGTTTATCGGGGGCTGGGGGCCCCCTATACAATGAGCAGTTCTTC. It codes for CASSLSGAGGPLYNEQFF.

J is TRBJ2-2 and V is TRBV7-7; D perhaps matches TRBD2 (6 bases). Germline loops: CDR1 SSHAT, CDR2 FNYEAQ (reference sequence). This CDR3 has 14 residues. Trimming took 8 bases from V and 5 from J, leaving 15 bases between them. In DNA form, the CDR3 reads TGTGCCAGCGGTCCGGGGGTCGGGACCGGGGAGCTGTTTTTT. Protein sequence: CASGPGVGTGELFF.

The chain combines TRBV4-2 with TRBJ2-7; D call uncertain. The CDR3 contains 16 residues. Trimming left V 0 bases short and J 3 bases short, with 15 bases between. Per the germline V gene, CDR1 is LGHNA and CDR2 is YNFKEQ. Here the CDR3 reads CASSQDQQSGFYEQYF. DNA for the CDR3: TGTGCCAGCAGCCAAGATCAGCAGTCGGGCTTCTACGAGCAGTACTTC.

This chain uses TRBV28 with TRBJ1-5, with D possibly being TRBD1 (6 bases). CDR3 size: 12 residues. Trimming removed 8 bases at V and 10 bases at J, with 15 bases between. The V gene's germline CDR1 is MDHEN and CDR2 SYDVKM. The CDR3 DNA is TGTGCCAGCGGAAATCTCAGGGGACCCCAGCATTTT. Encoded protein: CASGNLRGPQHF.

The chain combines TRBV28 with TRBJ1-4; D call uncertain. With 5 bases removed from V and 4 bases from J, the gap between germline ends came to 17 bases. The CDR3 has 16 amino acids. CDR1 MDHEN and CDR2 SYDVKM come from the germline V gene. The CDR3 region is CASSPLRSRGNEKLFF. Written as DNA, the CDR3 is TGTGCCAGCAGTCCCCTGAGGTCCCGAGGTAATGAAAAACTGTTTTTT.

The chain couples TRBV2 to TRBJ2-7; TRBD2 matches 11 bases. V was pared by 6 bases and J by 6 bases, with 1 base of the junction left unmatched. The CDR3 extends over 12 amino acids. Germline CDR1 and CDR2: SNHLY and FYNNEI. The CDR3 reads CASSGTSGEQYF. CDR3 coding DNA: TGTGCCAGCAGCGGGACTAGCGGCGAGCAGTACTTC.

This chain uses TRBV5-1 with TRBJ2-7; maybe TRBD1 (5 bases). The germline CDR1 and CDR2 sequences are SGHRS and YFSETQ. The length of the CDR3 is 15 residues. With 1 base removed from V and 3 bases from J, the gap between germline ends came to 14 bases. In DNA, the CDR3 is TGCGCCAGCAGCTTGATTCCCCAGGGAATCTACGAGCAGTACTTC. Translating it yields CASSLIPQGIYEQYF.

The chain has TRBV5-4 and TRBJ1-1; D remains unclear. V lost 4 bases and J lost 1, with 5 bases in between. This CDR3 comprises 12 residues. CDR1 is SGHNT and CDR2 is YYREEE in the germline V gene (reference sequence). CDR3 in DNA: TGTGCCAGCAGCCAACAGAACACTGAAGCTTTCTTT. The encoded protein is CASSQQNTEAFF.

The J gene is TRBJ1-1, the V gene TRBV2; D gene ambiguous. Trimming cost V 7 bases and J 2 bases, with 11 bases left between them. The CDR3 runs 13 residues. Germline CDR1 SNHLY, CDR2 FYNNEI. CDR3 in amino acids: CASMGRGNTEAFF. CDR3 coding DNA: TGTGCCAGCATGGGTCGGGGAAACACTGAAGCTTTCTTT.

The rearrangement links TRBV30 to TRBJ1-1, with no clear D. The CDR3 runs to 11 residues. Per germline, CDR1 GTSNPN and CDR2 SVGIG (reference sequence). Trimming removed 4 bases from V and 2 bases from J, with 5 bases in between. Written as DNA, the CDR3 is TGTGCCTGGATTCGTAACACTGAAGCTTTCTTT. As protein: CAWIRNTEAFF.

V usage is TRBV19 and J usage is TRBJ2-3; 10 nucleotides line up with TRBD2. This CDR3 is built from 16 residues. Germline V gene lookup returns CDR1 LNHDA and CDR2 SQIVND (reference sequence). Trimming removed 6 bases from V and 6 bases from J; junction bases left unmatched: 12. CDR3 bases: TGTGCCAGTAGCAAGAATGGAGCGGGGGGGCCCGATACGCAGTATTTT. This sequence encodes CASSKNGAGGPDTQYF.

DNA for the CDR3: TGCGCCAGCGCATCGGGGGTGGCCTACGAGCAGTACTTC. It specifies CASASGVAYEQYF. The V and J genes are TRBV10-2 and TRBJ2-7; the D gene is possibly TRBD2 (6 bases). With 8 bases removed from V and 2 bases from J, the gap between germline ends came to 13 bases. This CDR3 has 13 amino acids. In germline, CDR1 is WSHSY, CDR2 SAAADI.

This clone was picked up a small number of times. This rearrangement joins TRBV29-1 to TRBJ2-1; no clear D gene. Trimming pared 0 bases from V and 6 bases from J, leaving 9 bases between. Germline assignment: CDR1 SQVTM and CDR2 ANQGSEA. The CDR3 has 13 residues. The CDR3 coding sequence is TGCAGCGTTGAAGATTACCGTTTCAATGAGCAGTTCTTC. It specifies CSVEDYRFNEQFF.

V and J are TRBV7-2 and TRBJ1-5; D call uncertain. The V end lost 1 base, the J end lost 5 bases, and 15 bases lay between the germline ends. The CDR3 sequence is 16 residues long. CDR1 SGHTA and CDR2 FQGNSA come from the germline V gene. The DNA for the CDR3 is TGTGCCAGCAGCTTAGTCCCTTTCGGAGGAGATCAGCCCCAGCATTTT. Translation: CASSLVPFGGDQPQHF.

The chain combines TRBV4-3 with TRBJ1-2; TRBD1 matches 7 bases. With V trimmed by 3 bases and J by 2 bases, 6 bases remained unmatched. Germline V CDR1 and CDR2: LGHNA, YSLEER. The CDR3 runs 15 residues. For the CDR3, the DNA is TGCGCCAGCAGCCAGGGGGACAGCGCCAACTATGGCTACACCTTC. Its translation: CASSQGDSANYGYTF.

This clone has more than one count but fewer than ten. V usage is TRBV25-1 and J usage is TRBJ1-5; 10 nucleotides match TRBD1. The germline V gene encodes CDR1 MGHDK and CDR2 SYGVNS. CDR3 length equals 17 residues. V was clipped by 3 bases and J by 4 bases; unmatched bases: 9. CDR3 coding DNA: TGTGCCAGCAGTGATTGGGAATCGGGACAGGGGAATCAGCCCCAGCATTTT. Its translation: CASSDWESGQGNQPQHF.

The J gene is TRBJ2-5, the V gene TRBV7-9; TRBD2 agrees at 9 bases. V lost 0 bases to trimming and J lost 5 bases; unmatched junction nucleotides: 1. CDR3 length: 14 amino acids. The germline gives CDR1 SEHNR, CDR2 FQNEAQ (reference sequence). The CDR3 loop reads CASSLALAGETQYF. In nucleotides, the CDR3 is TGTGCCAGCAGCTTAGCGCTAGCGGGGGAGACCCAGTACTTC.

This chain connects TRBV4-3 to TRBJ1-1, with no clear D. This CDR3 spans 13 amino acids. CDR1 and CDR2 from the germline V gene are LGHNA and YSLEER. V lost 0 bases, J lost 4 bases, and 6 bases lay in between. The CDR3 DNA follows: TGCGCCAGCAGCCAAGAGGTAGGCACTGAAGCTTTCTTT. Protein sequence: CASSQEVGTEAFF.

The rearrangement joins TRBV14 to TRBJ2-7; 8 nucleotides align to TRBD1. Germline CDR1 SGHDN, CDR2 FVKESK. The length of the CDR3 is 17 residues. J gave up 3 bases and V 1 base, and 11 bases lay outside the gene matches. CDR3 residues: CASSQAVSGTGDYEQYF. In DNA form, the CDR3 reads TGTGCCAGCAGCCAAGCAGTCTCCGGGACAGGAGACTACGAGCAGTACTTC.